The present entry profiles one T cell receptor beta chain with its context. The antigen is unknown. V trimming: 6 bases; J trimming: 5 bases; junction bases outside the gene matches: 4. CDR3 length: 15 residues. In germline, CDR1 is MNHEY, CDR2 SVGAGI. This sample is drawn from a study of beta chain features in type 1 diabetes. Study-wide results and limits: Significant though moderate, a shortening of TCRB CDR3s appeared in all four CD4+ subsets of Type 1 diabetes patients.

Every participating donor gave one draw, a heparinised blood sample averaging roughly 0.12 L. The authors sorted CD4+ naive, central memory, regulatory and stem cell-like memory cells via CD45RO/CCR7/CD25/CD127/CD95/CD27. Expressed TCRB transcripts were sequenced because the entire RNA isolate underwent reverse transcription. Method: immunoSEQ multiplex PCR; TCRdb's copy keeps in-frame clones and lacks some. The repertoire includes about 160,000 clones, around 8.6% of them detected once, and over 0.45% sits in the top ten. Sequencing input: central memory CD4+ T cells from blood. The receptor was derived from a woman aged 18-29 years with type 1 diabetes. V and J are TRBV6-5 and TRBJ2-1; TRBD2 matches at 13 bases. The CDR3 loop reads CASSRLAGGHNEQFF. The CDR3 DNA is TGTGCCAGCAGCCGACTAGCGGGGGGCCACAATGAGCAGTTCTTC.